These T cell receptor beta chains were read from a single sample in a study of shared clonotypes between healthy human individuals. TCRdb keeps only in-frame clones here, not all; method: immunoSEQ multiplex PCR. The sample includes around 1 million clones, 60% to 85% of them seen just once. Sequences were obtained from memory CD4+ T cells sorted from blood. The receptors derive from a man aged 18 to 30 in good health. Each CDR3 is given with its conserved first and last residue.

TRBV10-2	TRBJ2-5	CASTIRGKETQYF
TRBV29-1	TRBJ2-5	CSVQGLGETQYF
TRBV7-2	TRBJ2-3	CASSLAATSTDTQYF
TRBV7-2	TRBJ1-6	CASSLGGTGNNSPLHF
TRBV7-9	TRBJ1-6	CASSLDGGSASPLHF
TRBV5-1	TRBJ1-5	CASSPEGTSNQPQHF
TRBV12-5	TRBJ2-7	CASGLVQREGFLYEQYF
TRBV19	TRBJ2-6	CASGQAQNNGANVLTF
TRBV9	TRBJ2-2	CASSPQLAGGHSGELFF
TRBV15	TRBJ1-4	CATSRDLEAVKLFF
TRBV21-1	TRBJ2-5	CASSKELAGNFETQYF
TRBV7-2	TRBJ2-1	CASSLSTGAYNEQFF
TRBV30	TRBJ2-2	CAWSLDRDTGELFF
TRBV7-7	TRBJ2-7	CASSLVRGLDYEQYF
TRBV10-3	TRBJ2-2	CAISESWANTGELFF
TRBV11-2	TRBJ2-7	CASSSQQGYEQYF
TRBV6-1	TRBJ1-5	CASSEVPQPQHF
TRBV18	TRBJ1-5	CASSQGLDQPQHF
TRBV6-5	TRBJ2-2	CASSYGADQNTGELFF
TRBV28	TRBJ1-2	CASSIGLRDTF
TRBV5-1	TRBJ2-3	CASSLEVSTGRWALATQYF
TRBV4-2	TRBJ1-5	CASSQELKDNQPQHF